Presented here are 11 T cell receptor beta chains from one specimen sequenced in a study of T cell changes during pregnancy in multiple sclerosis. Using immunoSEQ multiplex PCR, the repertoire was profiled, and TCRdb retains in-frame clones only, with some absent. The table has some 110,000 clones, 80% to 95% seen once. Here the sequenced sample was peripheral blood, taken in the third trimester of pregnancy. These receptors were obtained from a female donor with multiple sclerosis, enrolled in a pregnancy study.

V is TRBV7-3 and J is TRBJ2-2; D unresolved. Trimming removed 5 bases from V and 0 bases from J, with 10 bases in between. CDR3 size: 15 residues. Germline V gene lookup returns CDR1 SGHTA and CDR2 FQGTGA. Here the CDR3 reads CASSPANANTGELFF. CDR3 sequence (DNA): TGTGCCAGCAGCCCAGCGAACGCGAACACCGGGGAGCTGTTTTTT.

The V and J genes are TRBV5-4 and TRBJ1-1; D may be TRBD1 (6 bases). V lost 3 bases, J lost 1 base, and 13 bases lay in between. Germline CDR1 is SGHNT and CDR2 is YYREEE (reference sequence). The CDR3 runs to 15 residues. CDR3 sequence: CASSSKGGPNTEAFF. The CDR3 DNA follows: TGTGCCAGCAGCTCAAAAGGGGGACCGAACACTGAAGCTTTCTTT.

CDR3 in amino acids: CASSSTGTGGDYGYTF. CDR3 DNA sequence: TGCGCCAGCAGCTCCACCGGGACAGGGGGTGACTATGGCTACACCTTC. The J gene is TRBJ1-2, the V gene TRBV5-1; 11 bases fit TRBD1. The CDR3 runs to 16 residues. The V segment lost 3 bases and the J segment 3 bases; nucleotides outside the gene matches: 7. CDR1 and CDR2 (germline): SGHRS, YFSETQ.

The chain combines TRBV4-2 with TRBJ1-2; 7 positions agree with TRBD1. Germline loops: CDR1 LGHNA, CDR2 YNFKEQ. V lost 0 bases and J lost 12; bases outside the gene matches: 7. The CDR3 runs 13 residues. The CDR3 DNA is TGTGCCAGCAGCCAAGATACCGGGACAGACAACACCTTC. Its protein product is CASSQDTGTDNTF.

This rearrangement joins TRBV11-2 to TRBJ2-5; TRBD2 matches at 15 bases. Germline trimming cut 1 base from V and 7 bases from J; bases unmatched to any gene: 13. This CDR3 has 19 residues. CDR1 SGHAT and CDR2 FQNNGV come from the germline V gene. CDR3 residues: CASSLGGGTSGRRRGTQYF. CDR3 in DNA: TGTGCCAGCAGCTTAGGGGGAGGGACTAGCGGGAGGCGTCGGGGGACCCAGTACTTC.

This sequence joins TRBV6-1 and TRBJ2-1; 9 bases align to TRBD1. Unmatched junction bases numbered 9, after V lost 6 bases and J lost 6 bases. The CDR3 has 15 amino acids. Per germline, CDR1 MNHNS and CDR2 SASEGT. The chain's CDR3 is CASRAGTGSINEQFF. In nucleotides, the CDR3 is TGTGCCAGCAGGGCCGGGACAGGGAGTATCAATGAGCAGTTCTTC.

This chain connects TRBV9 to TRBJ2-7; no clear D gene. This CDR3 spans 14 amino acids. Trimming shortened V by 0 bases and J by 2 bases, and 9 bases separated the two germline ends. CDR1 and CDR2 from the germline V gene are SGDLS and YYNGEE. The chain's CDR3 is CASSVGVEAYEQYF. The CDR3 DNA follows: TGTGCCAGCAGCGTAGGGGTCGAGGCCTACGAGCAGTACTTC. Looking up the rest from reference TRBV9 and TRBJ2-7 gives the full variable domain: DSGVTQTPKHLITATGQRVTLRCSPRSGDLSVYWYQQSLDQGLQFLIQYYNGEERAKGNILERFSAQQFPDLHSELNLSSLELGDSALYFCASSVGVEAYEQYFGPGTRLTVT.

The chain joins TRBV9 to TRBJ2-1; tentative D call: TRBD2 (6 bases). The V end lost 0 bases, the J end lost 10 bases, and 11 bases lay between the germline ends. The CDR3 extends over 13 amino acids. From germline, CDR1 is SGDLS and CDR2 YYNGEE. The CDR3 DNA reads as TGTGCCAGCAGCGTAGCGGGAGTAGGGGAGCAGTTCTTC. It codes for CASSVAGVGEQFF.

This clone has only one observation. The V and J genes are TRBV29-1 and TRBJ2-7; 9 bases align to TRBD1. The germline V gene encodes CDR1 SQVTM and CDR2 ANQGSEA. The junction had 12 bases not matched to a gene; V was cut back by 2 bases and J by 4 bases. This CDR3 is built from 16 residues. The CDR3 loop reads CSVESAGTGRGYEQYF. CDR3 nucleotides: TGCAGCGTTGAATCCGCCGGGACAGGGAGAGGTTACGAGCAGTACTTC.

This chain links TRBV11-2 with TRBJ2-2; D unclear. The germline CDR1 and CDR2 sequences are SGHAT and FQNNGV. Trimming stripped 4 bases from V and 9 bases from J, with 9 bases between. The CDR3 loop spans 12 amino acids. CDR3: CASSSEHRELFF. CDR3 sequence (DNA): TGTGCCAGCAGCTCCGAACACCGGGAGCTGTTTTTT.

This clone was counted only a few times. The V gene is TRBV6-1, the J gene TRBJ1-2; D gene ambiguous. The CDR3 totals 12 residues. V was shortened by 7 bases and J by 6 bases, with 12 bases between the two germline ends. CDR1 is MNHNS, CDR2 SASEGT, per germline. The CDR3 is CASILNRDGYTF. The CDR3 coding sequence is TGTGCCAGCATCTTAAACCGGGATGGCTACACCTTC.